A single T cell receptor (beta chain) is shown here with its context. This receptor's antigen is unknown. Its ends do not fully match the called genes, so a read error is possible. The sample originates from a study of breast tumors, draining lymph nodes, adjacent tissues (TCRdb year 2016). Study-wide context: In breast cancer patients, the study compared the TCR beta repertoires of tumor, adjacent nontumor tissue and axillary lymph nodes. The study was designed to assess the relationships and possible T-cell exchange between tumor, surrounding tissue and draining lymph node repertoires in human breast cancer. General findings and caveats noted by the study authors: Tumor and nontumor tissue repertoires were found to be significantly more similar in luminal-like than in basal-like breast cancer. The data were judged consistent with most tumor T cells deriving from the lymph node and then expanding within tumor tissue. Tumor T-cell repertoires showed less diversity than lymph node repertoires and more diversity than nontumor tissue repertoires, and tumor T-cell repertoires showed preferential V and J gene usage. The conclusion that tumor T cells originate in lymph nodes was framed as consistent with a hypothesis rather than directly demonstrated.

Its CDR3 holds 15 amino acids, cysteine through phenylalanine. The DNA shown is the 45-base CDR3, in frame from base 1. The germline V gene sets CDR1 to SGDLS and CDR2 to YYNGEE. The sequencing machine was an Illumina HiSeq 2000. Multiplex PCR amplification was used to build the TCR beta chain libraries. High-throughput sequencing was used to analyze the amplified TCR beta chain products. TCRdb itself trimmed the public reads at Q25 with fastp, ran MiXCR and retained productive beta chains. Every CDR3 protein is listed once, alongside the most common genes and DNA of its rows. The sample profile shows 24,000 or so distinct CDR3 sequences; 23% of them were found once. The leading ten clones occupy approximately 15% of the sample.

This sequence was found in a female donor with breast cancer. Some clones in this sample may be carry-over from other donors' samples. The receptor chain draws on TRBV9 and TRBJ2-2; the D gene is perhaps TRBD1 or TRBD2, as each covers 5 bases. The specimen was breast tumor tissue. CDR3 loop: CASSVGPVGTVELFF. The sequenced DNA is TGTGCCAGCAGCGTAGGGCCCGTAGGGACCGTGGAGCTGTTTTTT.